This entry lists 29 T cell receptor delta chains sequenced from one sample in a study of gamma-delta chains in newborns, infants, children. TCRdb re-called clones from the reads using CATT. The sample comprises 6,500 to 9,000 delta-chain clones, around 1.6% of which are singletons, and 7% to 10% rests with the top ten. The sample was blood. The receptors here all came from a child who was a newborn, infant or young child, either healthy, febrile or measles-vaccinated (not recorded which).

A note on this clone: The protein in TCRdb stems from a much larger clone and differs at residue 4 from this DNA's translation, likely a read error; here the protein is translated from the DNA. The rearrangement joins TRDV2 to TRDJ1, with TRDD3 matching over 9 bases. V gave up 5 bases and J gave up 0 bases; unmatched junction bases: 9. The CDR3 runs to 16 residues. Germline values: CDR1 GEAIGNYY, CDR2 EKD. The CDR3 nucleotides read TGTGCCTGTGGCAAGGGGATACGCGGGTACACCGATAAACTCATCTTT. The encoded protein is CACGKGIRGYTDKLIF.

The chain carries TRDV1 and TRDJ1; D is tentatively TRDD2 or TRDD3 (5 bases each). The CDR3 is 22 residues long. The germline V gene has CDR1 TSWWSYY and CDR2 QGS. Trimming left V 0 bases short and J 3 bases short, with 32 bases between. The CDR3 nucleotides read TGTGCTCTTGGGGAACTCATCGCTTCCCATATCATACGCCCGGGGTCGGCCGATAAACTCATCTTT. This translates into CALGELIASHIIRPGSADKLIF.

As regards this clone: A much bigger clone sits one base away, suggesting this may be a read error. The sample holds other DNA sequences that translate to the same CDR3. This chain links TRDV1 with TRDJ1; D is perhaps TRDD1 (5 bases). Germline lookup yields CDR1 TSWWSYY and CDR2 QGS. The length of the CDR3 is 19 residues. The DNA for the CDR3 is TGTGCTCTTGGGGAACTAATAGATCCAATAAAAACCCATACCGATAAACTTATCTTT. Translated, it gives CALGELIDPIKTHTDKLIF.

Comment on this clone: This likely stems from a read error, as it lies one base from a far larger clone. The DNA for the CDR3 is TGTGCCTGTGACATACTGGGGGATACCTGGGACACCCGACAGACGTTTTTC. It encodes CACDILGDTWDTRQTFF. This chain joins TRDV2 and TRDJ3; the match to TRDD3 covers 12 bases. From germline, CDR1 is GEAIGNYY and CDR2 EKD. The CDR3 sequence is 17 residues long.

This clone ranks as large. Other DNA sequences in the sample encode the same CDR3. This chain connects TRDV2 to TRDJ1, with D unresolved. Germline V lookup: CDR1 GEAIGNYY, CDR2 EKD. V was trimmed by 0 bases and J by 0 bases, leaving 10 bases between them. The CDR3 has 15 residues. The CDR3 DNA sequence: TGTGCCTGTGACACCGGAGGTACGTACACCGATAAACTCATCTTT. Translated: CACDTGGTYTDKLIF.

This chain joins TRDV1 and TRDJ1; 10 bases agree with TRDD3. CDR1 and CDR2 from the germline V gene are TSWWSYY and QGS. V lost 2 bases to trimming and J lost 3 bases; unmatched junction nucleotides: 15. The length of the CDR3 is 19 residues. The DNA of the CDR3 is TGTGCTCTTGGGGAAAGGGGTGCGTCCTTCGGGGGATACGCCGATAAACTCATCTTT. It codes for CALGERGASFGGYADKLIF.

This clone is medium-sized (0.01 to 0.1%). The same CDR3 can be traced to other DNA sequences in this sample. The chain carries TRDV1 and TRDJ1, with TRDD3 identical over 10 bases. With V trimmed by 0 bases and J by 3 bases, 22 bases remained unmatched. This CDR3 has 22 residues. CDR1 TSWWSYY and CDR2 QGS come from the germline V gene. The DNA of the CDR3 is TGTGCTCTTGGGGAACTGGGTCCCCTGCCCTGGGGGATAGATGCGATGCCCGATAAACTCATCTTT. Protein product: CALGELGPLPWGIDAMPDKLIF.

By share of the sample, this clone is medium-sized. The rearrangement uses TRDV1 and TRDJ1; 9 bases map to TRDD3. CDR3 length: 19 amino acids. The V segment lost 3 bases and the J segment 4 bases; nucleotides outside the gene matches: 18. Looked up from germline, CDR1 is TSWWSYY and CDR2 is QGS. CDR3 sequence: CALGEAAYGWGMIGDKLIF. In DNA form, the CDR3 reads TGTGCTCTTGGGGAGGCCGCCTACGGCTGGGGGATGATTGGCGATAAACTCATCTTT.

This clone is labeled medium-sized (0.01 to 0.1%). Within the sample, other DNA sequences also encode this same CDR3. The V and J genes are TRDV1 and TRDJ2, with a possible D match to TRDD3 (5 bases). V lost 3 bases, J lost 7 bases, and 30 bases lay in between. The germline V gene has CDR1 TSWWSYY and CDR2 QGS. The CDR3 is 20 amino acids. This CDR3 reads CALGDPRQPIVMLGEAQLFF. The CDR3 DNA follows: TGTGCTCTTGGGGATCCCCGACAACCTATCGTTATGCTGGGCGAAGCACAACTCTTCTTT.

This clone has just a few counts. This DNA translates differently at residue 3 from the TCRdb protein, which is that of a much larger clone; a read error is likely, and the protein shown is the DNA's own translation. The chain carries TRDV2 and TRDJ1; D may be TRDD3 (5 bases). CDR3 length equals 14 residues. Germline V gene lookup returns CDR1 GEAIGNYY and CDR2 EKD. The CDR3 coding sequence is TGTGCCCGTGACACCGGAGGGATCAGGGCTAAACTCATCTTT. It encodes CARDTGGIRAKLIF.

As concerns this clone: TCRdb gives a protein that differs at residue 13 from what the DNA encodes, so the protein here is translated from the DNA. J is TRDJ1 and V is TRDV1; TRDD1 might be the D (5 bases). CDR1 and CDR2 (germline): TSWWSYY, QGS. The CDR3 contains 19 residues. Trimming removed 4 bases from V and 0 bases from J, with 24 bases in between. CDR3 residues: CALGGNRGWRASHTDKLIF. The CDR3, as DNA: TGTGCTCTTGGGGGGAATAGGGGTTGGAGGGCCTCGCACACCGATAAACTCATCTTT.

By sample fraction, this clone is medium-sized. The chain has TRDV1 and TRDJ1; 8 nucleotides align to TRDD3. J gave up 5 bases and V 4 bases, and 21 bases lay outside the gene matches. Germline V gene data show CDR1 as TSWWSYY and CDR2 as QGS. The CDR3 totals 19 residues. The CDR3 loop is CALGAHLVRRSGGGDKLIF. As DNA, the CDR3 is TGTGCTCTTGGGGCTCATCTTGTACGCCGATCTGGGGGAGGAGATAAACTCATCTTT.

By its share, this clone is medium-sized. The CDR3: CALGDHPLSLFGGIRLCRLIF. In nucleotides, the CDR3 is TGTGCTCTTGGGGACCACCCTTTGAGTCTTTTTGGGGGGATACGCCTTTGTAGACTCATCTTT. This chain links TRDV1 with TRDJ1; 10 positions match TRDD3. CDR3 length: 21 amino acids. Germline lookup yields CDR1 TSWWSYY and CDR2 QGS. Trimming at V came to 3 bases and at J to 10 bases, leaving 29 bases not matched to a gene.

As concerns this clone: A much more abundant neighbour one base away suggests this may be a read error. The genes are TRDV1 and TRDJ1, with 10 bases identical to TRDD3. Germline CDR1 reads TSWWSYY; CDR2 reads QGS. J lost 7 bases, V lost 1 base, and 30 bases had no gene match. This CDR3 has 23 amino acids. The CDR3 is CALGEREGMGLKGDTRSFGKLIF. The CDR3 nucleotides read TGTGCTCTTGGGGAACGCGAAGGGATGGGGCTTAAGGGGGATACGCGGAGCTTCGGTAAACTCATCTTT.

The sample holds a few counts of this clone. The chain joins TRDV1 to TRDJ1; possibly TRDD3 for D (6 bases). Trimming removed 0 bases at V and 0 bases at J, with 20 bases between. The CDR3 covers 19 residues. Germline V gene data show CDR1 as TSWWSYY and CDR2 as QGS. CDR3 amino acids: CALGELCPGDRSYTDKLIF. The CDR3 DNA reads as TGTGCTCTTGGGGAACTTTGTCCGGGGGACCGGTCGTACACCGATAAACTCATCTTT.

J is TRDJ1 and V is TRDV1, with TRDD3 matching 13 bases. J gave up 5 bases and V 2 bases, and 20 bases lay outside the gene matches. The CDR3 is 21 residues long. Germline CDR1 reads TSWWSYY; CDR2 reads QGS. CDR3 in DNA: TGTGCTCTTGGGGAAAACATTCCTACGGATTTTACTGGGGGATACGATGATAAACTCATCTTT. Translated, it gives CALGENIPTDFTGGYDDKLIF.

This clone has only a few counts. This CDR3 is CALGNRILPTPRPPHYHYWDSGTDKLIF. The CDR3 nucleotides read TGTGCTCTTGGGAACAGGATCCTTCCTACCCCCAGACCACCTCACTACCATTACTGGGACTCAGGCACCGATAAACTCATCTTT. The rearrangement uses TRDV1 and TRDJ1; 9 bases align to TRDD2. The germline V gene encodes CDR1 TSWWSYY and CDR2 QGS. The CDR3 is 28 amino acids. The V gene end was trimmed by 5 bases and the J gene end by 1 base; junction bases not matched to a gene: 44.

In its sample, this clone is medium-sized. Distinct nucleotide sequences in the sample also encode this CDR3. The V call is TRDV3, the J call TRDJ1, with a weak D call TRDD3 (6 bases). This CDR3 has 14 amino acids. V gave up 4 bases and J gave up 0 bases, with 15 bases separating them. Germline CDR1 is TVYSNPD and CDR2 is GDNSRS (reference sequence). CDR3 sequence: CASWGELYTDKLIF. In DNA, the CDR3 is TGTGCCTCTTGGGGGGAACTCTACACCGATAAACTCATCTTT.

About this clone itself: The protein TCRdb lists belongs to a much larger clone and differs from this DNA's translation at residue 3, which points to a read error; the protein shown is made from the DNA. The CDR3 reads CARDTWGIRRGSWDTRQMFF. The CDR3 region has the DNA TGTGCCCGTGACACCTGGGGGATACGAAGGGGCTCCTGGGACACCCGACAGATGTTTTTC. This chain uses TRDV2 with TRDJ3; 12 bases are a match to TRDD3. This CDR3 is built from 20 residues. In germline, CDR1 is GEAIGNYY, CDR2 EKD.

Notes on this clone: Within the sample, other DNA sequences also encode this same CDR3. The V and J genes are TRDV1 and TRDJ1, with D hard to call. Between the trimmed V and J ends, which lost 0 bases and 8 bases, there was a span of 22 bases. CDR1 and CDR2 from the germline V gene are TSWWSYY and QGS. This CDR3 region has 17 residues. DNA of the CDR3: TGTGCTCTTGGGGAACTAGTCAAGGATCCTCGCACGGGGAAACTCATCTTT. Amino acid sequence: CALGELVKDPRTGKLIF.

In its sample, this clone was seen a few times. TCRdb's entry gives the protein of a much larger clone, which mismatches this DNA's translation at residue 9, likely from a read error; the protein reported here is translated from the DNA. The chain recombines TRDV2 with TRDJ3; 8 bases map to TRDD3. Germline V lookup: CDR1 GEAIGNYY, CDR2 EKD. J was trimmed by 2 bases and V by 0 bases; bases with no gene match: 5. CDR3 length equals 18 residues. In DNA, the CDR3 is TGTGCCTGTGACACCGTACTGGGGGGTACCTGGGACACCCGACAGATGTTTTTC. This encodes CACDTVLGGTWDTRQMFF.

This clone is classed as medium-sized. CDR3 in DNA: TGTGCCTTGCAGCCCATTCCTACCGATACGCTGTACACCGATAAACTCATCTTT. Translation: CALQPIPTDTLYTDKLIF. The J gene is TRDJ1, the V gene TRDV3; maybe TRDD2 (7 bases). Trimming removed 3 bases from V and 0 bases from J, with 26 bases in between. The CDR3 contains 18 residues. CDR1 is TVYSNPD and CDR2 is GDNSRS in the germline V gene (reference sequence).

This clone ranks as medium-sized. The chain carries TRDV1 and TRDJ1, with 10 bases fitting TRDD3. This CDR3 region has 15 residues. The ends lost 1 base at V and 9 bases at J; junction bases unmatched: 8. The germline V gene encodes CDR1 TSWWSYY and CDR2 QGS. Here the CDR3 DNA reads TGTGCTCTTGGGGAACCTATACCACTGGGGGATGAACTCATCTTT. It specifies CALGEPIPLGDELIF.

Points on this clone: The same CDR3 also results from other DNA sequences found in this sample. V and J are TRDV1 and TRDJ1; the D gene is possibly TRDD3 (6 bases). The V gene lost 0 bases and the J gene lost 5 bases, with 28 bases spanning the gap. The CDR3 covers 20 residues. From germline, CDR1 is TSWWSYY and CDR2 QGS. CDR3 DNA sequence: TGTGCTCTTGGGGAACTGCATACGCCGCAGACTGGGCCCCTCACAGATAAACTCATCTTT. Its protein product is CALGELHTPQTGPLTDKLIF.

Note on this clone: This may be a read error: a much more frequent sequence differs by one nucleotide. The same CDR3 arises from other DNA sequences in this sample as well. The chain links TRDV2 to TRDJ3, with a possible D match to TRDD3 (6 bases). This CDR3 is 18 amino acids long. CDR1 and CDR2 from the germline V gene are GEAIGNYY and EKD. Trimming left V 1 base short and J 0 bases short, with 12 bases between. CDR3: CACDTGGYSSWDTRQMFF. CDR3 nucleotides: TGTGCCTGTGACACTGGGGGGTACTCCTCCTGGGACACCCGACAGATGTTTTTC.

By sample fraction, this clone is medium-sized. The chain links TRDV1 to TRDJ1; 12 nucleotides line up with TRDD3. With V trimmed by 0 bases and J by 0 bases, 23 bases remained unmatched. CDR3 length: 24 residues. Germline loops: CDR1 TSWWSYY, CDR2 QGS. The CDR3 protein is CALGELSLPALGDTRIPYTDKLIF. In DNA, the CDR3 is TGTGCTCTTGGGGAACTATCCCTACCGGCGCTGGGGGATACGCGTATCCCGTACACCGATAAACTCATCTTT.

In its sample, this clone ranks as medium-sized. The CDR3 reads CALGELILRWGGGYPNTDKLIF. The CDR3 nucleotides are TGTGCTCTTGGGGAACTTATCCTACGTTGGGGTGGGGGATACCCAAACACCGATAAACTCATCTTT. The chain is built from TRDV1 and TRDJ1; 10 nucleotides match TRDD3. V shed 0 bases, J shed 0 bases, and the junction held 19 bases outside the gene matches. Germline CDR1 and CDR2: TSWWSYY and QGS. The CDR3 is 22 amino acids.

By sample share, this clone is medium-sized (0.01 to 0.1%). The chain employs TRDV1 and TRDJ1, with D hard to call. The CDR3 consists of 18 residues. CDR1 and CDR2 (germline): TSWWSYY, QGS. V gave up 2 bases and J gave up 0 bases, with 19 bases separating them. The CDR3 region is CALGEILTPRAYTDKLIF. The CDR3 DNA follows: TGTGCTCTTGGGGAAATTCTCACCCCCCGTGCCTACACCGATAAACTCATCTTT.

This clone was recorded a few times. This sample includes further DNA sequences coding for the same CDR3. CDR3 coding DNA: TGTGCTCTTGGGGAACTAGTCCCTAGGATTACTGGGGGATGTTGCTACACCGATAAACTCATCTTT. It codes for CALGELVPRITGGCCYTDKLIF. The gene calls are TRDV1 and TRDJ1; 10 positions match TRDD3. V lost 0 bases, J lost 0 bases, and 19 bases stayed unmatched. CDR1 and CDR2 (germline): TSWWSYY, QGS. This CDR3 region has 22 residues.